The rows below give T cell receptor beta chains drawn from one sample of a study of T cell responses to AZD1222 COVID-19 vaccine. Sequencing was performed with immunoSEQ multiplex PCR; in TCRdb, only in-frame clones are kept and a portion is missing. Of about 120,000 clones listed, more than 75% are singletons. The specimen comprised peripheral blood, sampled 28 days after the second AZD1222 dose. Every receptor here comes from an adult who received the AZD1222 COVID-19 vaccine. Each CDR3 is given with its conserved first and last residue. The order of the fields is D gene, V gene, CDR3 length, clone size, J gene, CDR3 protein, CDR3 DNA. D genes are given only for firm matches. Where a row states a size, it is once, few, many or the class of an expanded clone; other rows omit it.

d_gene: .; v_gene: TRBV27; len: 15; abundance: .; j_gene: TRBJ2-1; CDR3aa: CASSTDSLPTNEQFF; CDR3nt: TGTGCCAGCAGTACCGACAGTTTGCCGACCAATGAGCAGTTCTTC
d_gene: .; v_gene: TRBV20-1; len: 13; abundance: once; j_gene: TRBJ1-5; CDR3aa: CSASPRTDQPQHF; CDR3nt: TGCAGTGCTAGTCCTCGGACGGATCAGCCCCAGCATTTT
d_gene: .; v_gene: TRBV6-1; len: 17; abundance: .; j_gene: TRBJ1-5; CDR3aa: CASSAETGHRSNQPQHF; CDR3nt: TGTGCCAGCAGTGCCGAGACAGGTCACAGGAGCAATCAGCCCCAGCATTTT
d_gene: TRBD1; v_gene: TRBV9; len: 15; abundance: .; j_gene: TRBJ2-7; CDR3aa: CASSVTGTGLYEQYF; CDR3nt: TGTGCCAGCAGCGTTACCGGGACAGGGCTGTACGAGCAGTACTTC
d_gene: .; v_gene: TRBV2; len: 13; abundance: .; j_gene: TRBJ1-4; CDR3aa: CASRRGRFEKLFF; CDR3nt: TGTGCCAGCAGGAGGGGACGGTTTGAAAAACTGTTTTTT
d_gene: TRBD2; v_gene: TRBV2; len: 16; abundance: .; j_gene: TRBJ2-1; CDR3aa: CASSSRGTSGNNEQFF; CDR3nt: TGTGCCAGCAGTTCCCGCGGGACTAGCGGAAACAATGAGCAGTTCTTC
d_gene: .; v_gene: TRBV21-1; len: 17; abundance: once; j_gene: TRBJ2-7; CDR3aa: CASRGTSGTVSSYEQYF; CDR3nt: TGTGCCAGCAGAGGGACTAGCGGGACTGTTTCCTCCTACGAGCAGTACTTC
d_gene: .; v_gene: TRBV4-2; len: 14; abundance: once; j_gene: TRBJ2-7; CDR3aa: CASSREKGMYEQYF; CDR3nt: TGTGCCAGCAGCCGAGAGAAGGGGATGTACGAGCAGTACTTC
d_gene: TRBD1; v_gene: TRBV13; len: 12; abundance: .; j_gene: TRBJ2-7; CDR3aa: CASSRQGYEQYF; CDR3nt: TGTGCCAGCAGCCGACAGGGGTACGAGCAGTACTTC
d_gene: TRBD2; v_gene: TRBV7-3; len: 18; abundance: few; j_gene: TRBJ2-1; CDR3aa: CASSLTEVAGASYNEQFF; CDR3nt: TGTGCCAGCAGCTTAACTGAAGTAGCGGGAGCATCCTACAATGAGCAGTTCTTC
d_gene: .; v_gene: TRBV12-3/TRBV12-4; len: 12; abundance: .; j_gene: TRBJ1-2; CDR3aa: CASTKDAYGYTF; CDR3nt: TGTGCCAGCACCAAGGATGCTTATGGCTACACCTTC
d_gene: .; v_gene: TRBV4-2; len: 15; abundance: .; j_gene: TRBJ2-7; CDR3aa: CASSQARDFPYEQYF; CDR3nt: TGTGCCAGCAGCCAAGCCCGGGACTTCCCCTACGAGCAGTACTTC
d_gene: TRBD1; v_gene: TRBV27; len: 13; abundance: .; j_gene: TRBJ1-5; CDR3aa: CASSKGAGQPQHF; CDR3nt: TGTGCCAGCAGTAAGGGGGCAGGGCAGCCCCAGCATTTT
d_gene: TRBD1; v_gene: TRBV2; len: 15; abundance: .; j_gene: TRBJ2-3; CDR3aa: CASRTPGQESDTQYF; CDR3nt: TGTGCCAGCAGGACCCCGGGACAGGAGTCAGATACGCAGTATTTT
d_gene: .; v_gene: TRBV9; len: 14; abundance: .; j_gene: TRBJ2-7; CDR3aa: CASSVSAATYEQYF; CDR3nt: TGTGCCAGCAGCGTATCAGCGGCCACCTACGAGCAGTACTTC
d_gene: .; v_gene: TRBV7-9; len: 13; abundance: .; j_gene: TRBJ2-7; CDR3aa: CASSLPVPYEQYF; CDR3nt: TGTGCCAGCAGCTTACCCGTTCCCTACGAGCAGTACTTC
d_gene: .; v_gene: TRBV15; len: 16; abundance: .; j_gene: TRBJ1-2; CDR3aa: CATSRDTGPAGLGYTF; CDR3nt: TGTGCCACCAGCAGAGATACGGGACCGGCAGGGTTAGGCTACACCTTC
d_gene: .; v_gene: TRBV4-1; len: 15; abundance: .; j_gene: TRBJ2-3; CDR3aa: CASSQVLAVRDTQYF; CDR3nt: TGCGCCAGCAGCCAAGTATTAGCGGTTAGGGATACGCAGTATTTT
d_gene: TRBD1; v_gene: TRBV24-1; len: 17; abundance: .; j_gene: TRBJ1-5; CDR3aa: CATSDLQGQQCHQPQHF; CDR3nt: TGTGCCACCAGTGATTTGCAGGGACAGCAATGCCATCAGCCCCAGCATTTT
d_gene: .; v_gene: TRBV5-8; len: 16; abundance: .; j_gene: TRBJ2-3; CDR3aa: CASSLVLGSYTDTQYF; CDR3nt: TGTGCCAGCAGCTTGGTTCTAGGGTCTTACACAGATACGCAGTATTTT
d_gene: TRBD2; v_gene: TRBV3-1/TRBV3-2; len: 16; abundance: .; j_gene: TRBJ2-1; CDR3aa: CASSHQAGGPYNEQFF; CDR3nt: TGTGCCAGCAGCCACCAAGCGGGAGGGCCTTACAATGAGCAGTTCTTC
d_gene: .; v_gene: TRBV10-3; len: 13; abundance: .; j_gene: TRBJ1-1; CDR3aa: CAISESLLTEAFF; CDR3nt: TGTGCCATCAGTGAGTCGTTATTGACTGAAGCTTTCTTT
d_gene: .; v_gene: TRBV6-5; len: 14; abundance: .; j_gene: TRBJ1-1; CDR3aa: CASSYGGGNTEAFF; CDR3nt: TGTGCCAGCAGTTACGGGGGCGGGAACACTGAAGCTTTCTTT
d_gene: .; v_gene: TRBV5-1; len: 16; abundance: .; j_gene: TRBJ2-2; CDR3aa: CASSLALPANTGELFF; CDR3nt: TGCGCCAGCAGCTTGGCTTTACCCGCGAACACCGGGGAGCTGTTTTTT
d_gene: .; v_gene: TRBV3-1/TRBV3-2; len: 15; abundance: .; j_gene: TRBJ2-2; CDR3aa: CASSQELRDTGELFF; CDR3nt: TGTGCCAGCAGCCAAGAACTCCGGGACACCGGGGAGCTGTTTTTT
d_gene: .; v_gene: TRBV2; len: 15; abundance: .; j_gene: TRBJ1-1; CDR3aa: CASSERAGRNTEAFF; CDR3nt: TGTGCCAGCAGTGAAAGGGCAGGGAGGAACACTGAAGCTTTCTTT
d_gene: .; v_gene: TRBV18; len: 14; abundance: once; j_gene: TRBJ1-1; CDR3aa: CASSPLGSNTEAFF; CDR3nt: TGTGCCAGCTCCCCCTTGGGGAGTAACACTGAAGCTTTCTTT
d_gene: .; v_gene: TRBV7-9; len: 13; abundance: .; j_gene: TRBJ2-7; CDR3aa: CASSFSALGEQYF; CDR3nt: TGTGCCAGCAGCTTCAGCGCTCTGGGGGAGCAGTACTTC
d_gene: .; v_gene: TRBV6-5; len: 14; abundance: .; j_gene: TRBJ1-1; CDR3aa: CASSYGRGGSEAFF; CDR3nt: TGTGCCAGCAGTTACGGTCGGGGAGGGTCTGAAGCTTTCTTT
d_gene: TRBD1; v_gene: TRBV5-4; len: 13; abundance: .; j_gene: TRBJ1-1; CDR3aa: CASRRGQGAEAFF; CDR3nt: TGTGCCAGTAGAAGAGGACAGGGGGCTGAGGCTTTCTTT
d_gene: .; v_gene: TRBV6-2/TRBV6-3; len: 16; abundance: .; j_gene: TRBJ2-2; CDR3aa: CASSYWGRANTGELFF; CDR3nt: TGTGCCAGCAGTTATTGGGGCAGGGCGAACACCGGGGAGCTGTTTTTT
d_gene: .; v_gene: TRBV5-1; len: 14; abundance: .; j_gene: TRBJ2-5; CDR3aa: CASRRPEQGETQYF; CDR3nt: TGCGCCAGCCGCCGGCCCGAGCAGGGGGAGACCCAGTACTTC
d_gene: TRBD1; v_gene: TRBV10-3; len: 14; abundance: .; j_gene: TRBJ2-3; CDR3aa: CAIRGDSWTDTQYF; CDR3nt: TGTGCCATCAGGGGGGACAGTTGGACAGATACGCAGTATTTT
d_gene: .; v_gene: TRBV6-1; len: 15; abundance: .; j_gene: TRBJ2-2; CDR3aa: CASSEGVFNTGELFF; CDR3nt: TGTGCCAGCAGTGAAGGGGTATTCAACACCGGGGAGCTGTTTTTT
d_gene: .; v_gene: TRBV9; len: 12; abundance: .; j_gene: TRBJ2-2; CDR3aa: CASSPGTGELFF; CDR3nt: TGTGCCAGCAGCCCCGGTACGGGGGAGCTGTTTTTT
d_gene: .; v_gene: TRBV28; len: 15; abundance: .; j_gene: TRBJ1-4; CDR3aa: CASSLPGGGGEKLFF; CDR3nt: TGTGCCAGCAGTTTACCTGGGGGGGGAGGAGAAAAACTGTTTTTT
d_gene: TRBD1; v_gene: TRBV4-1; len: 16; abundance: .; j_gene: TRBJ1-5; CDR3aa: CASSQDGTGGRQPQHF; CDR3nt: TGCGCCAGCAGCCAAGATGGTACAGGGGGCCGACAGCCCCAGCATTTT
d_gene: .; v_gene: TRBV18; len: 13; abundance: once; j_gene: TRBJ1-1; CDR3aa: CASSPGSSAEAFF; CDR3nt: TGTGCCAGCTCACCGGGGTCCTCGGCTGAAGCTTTCTTT
d_gene: TRBD1; v_gene: TRBV6-6; len: 16; abundance: .; j_gene: TRBJ1-2; CDR3aa: CASSFPVGQGANGYTF; CDR3nt: TGTGCCAGCAGTTTCCCCGTAGGACAGGGGGCTAATGGCTACACCTTC
d_gene: TRBD2; v_gene: TRBV18; len: 13; abundance: .; j_gene: TRBJ2-1; CDR3aa: CASSPGGRDEQFF; CDR3nt: TGTGCCAGCTCACCGGGAGGGCGAGATGAGCAGTTCTTC
d_gene: TRBD1; v_gene: TRBV7-7; len: 17; abundance: once; j_gene: TRBJ2-2; CDR3aa: CASSPSLGTVNTGELFF; CDR3nt: TGTGCTAGCAGCCCTTCCCTCGGGACAGTGAACACCGGGGAGCTGTTTTTT
d_gene: TRBD2; v_gene: TRBV28; len: 15; abundance: .; j_gene: TRBJ2-1; CDR3aa: CASSLRAGGTGEQFF; CDR3nt: TGTGCCAGCAGTTTAAGAGCGGGAGGGACCGGGGAGCAGTTCTTC
d_gene: .; v_gene: TRBV14; len: 16; abundance: .; j_gene: TRBJ2-1; CDR3aa: CASSQRRGSSYNEQFF; CDR3nt: TGTGCCAGCAGCCAACGCAGGGGATCATCCTACAATGAGCAGTTCTTC
d_gene: .; v_gene: TRBV5-1; len: 16; abundance: .; j_gene: TRBJ1-4; CDR3aa: CASSFSIGGAVEKLFF; CDR3nt: TGCGCCAGCAGCTTTTCAATAGGGGGGGCCGTTGAAAAACTGTTTTTT
d_gene: TRBD2; v_gene: TRBV6-2/TRBV6-3; len: 17; abundance: few; j_gene: TRBJ2-3; CDR3aa: CASSYIIAGGLTDTQYF; CDR3nt: TGTGCCAGCAGTTACATAATAGCGGGAGGGCTCACAGATACGCAGTATTTT
d_gene: .; v_gene: TRBV3-1/TRBV3-2; len: 12; abundance: .; j_gene: TRBJ1-1; CDR3aa: CASSQPGWRAFF; CDR3nt: TGTGCCAGCAGCCAACCAGGGTGGCGAGCTTTCTTT